This T cell receptor (beta chain) was captured by sequencing in a study of T cells in Graves' hyperthyroidism and ophthalmopathy. RNA transcripts gave rise to amplified TCR beta CDR3 regions. The HTBI primer set drove a first-round RT-PCR of the TCR CDR3. Via MiXCR, TCRdb re-called the multiplex PCR reads, giving one row per CDR3 protein. The profile shows 500,000 or so distinct CDR3 sequences, roughly 17% of them singletons. Source material: blood. The receptor was derived from a woman between 18 and 29 years old with Graves' ophthalmopathy.

CDR3 region: CASSSSGQGGGTEAFF. Written as DNA, the CDR3 is TGTGCCAGCAGCTCTTCGGGACAGGGGGGCGGCACTGAAGCTTTCTTT. The chain couples TRBV7-6 to TRBJ1-1; 11 positions match TRBD1. Trimming took 4 bases from V and 4 from J; bases not matched to a gene: 8. The CDR3 covers 16 residues. CDR1 is SGHVS and CDR2 is FNYEAQ in the germline V gene.